This is a list of T cell receptor beta chains from one sample in a study of blood T cell repertoires in COVID-19. Sequencing was performed with immunoSEQ multiplex PCR; in TCRdb, only in-frame clones are kept and a portion is missing. The sample shows just over 300,000 clones, around nine tenths of them seen only once. The sequenced sample consisted of peripheral blood. Source of these receptors: a woman aged 25-40 years with COVID-19, enrolled during active disease. Both conserved end residues are part of each CDR3. The D gene is left open where the match is weak. Some rows mark clone size as missing; the rest say once, few, many or name a class of expanded clone.

V gene	D gene	J gene	clone size	CDR3 protein	CDR3 DNA
TRBV4-1	-	TRBJ2-2	-	CAMIRVGGTGELFF	TGCGCCATGATCAGGGTCGGGGGCACCGGGGAGCTGTTTTTT
TRBV5-6	TRBD1	TRBJ1-6	-	CASSWRDRGNSPLHF	TGTGCCAGCAGTTGGAGGGACAGGGGTAATTCACCCCTCCACTTT
TRBV4-2	-	TRBJ1-2	-	CASSQDLGGVQGYGYTF	TGTGCCAGCAGCCAAGATCTGGGAGGAGTCCAGGGCTATGGCTACACCTTC
TRBV4-2	TRBD2	TRBJ2-1	once	CASSQSGLAGGDNEQFF	TGTGCCAGCAGCCAATCGGGACTAGCGGGGGGGGACAATGAGCAGTTCTTC
TRBV25-1	-	TRBJ1-2	-	CASSEDNSGTKGYTF	TGTGCCAGCAGTGAAGACAATTCCGGGACAAAAGGCTACACCTTC
TRBV12-1	-	TRBJ1-5	-	CASSQTDRERQPQHF	TGTGCCAGCAGCCAGACCGACAGGGAACGGCAGCCCCAGCATTTT
TRBV10-3	-	TRBJ1-3	-	CAISELGGSGNTIYF	TGTGCCATCAGTGAACTAGGGGGCTCTGGAAACACCATATATTTT
TRBV9	TRBD2	TRBJ2-1	-	CASSPRGLAGDNEQFF	TGTGCCAGCAGCCCCCGAGGTTTAGCGGGGGACAATGAGCAGTTCTTC
TRBV7-9	-	TRBJ1-1	-	CASSWGGTEAFF	TGTGCCAGCAGCTGGGGGGGAACTGAAGCTTTCTTT
TRBV5-1	TRBD2	TRBJ2-1	-	CASSGDYPFEQFF	TGCGCCAGCAGCGGGGACTATCCTTTTGAGCAGTTCTTC
TRBV3-1/TRBV3-2	-	TRBJ1-6	once	CASSREAFNSPLHF	TGTGCCAGCAGCCGGGAGGCATTTAATTCACCCCTCCACTTT
TRBV6-2/TRBV6-3	TRBD1	TRBJ1-1	-	CASSRTGVGAEAFF	TGTGCCAGCAGCCGGACAGGGGTCGGCGCTGAAGCTTTCTTT
TRBV27	-	TRBJ1-5	once	CASSPRGNQPQHF	TGTGCCAGCAGTCCTAGAGGCAATCAGCCCCAGCATTTT
TRBV18	-	TRBJ2-6	-	CASSATGANVLTF	TGTGCCAGCTCAGCTACTGGGGCCAACGTCCTGACTTTC
TRBV7-9	-	TRBJ2-2	-	CASSRTGIRTGELFF	TGTGCCAGCAGCAGAACGGGGATAAGGACCGGGGAGCTGTTTTTT
TRBV2	TRBD2	TRBJ2-5	-	CASSPSAGPQETQYF	TGTGCCAGCAGTCCCTCAGCGGGACCCCAAGAGACCCAGTACTTC
TRBV7-3	-	TRBJ1-2	-	CASSLGALQGGYTF	TGTGCCAGCAGCTTAGGCGCCTTGCAGGGGGGCTACACCTTC
TRBV6-5	-	TRBJ1-1	-	CASSYSPGDKRAFF	TGTGCCAGCAGTTACTCGCCGGGAGATAAGCGAGCTTTCTTT
TRBV7-2	-	TRBJ1-2	-	CASSLDVRGNYGYTF	TGTGCCAGCAGCTTAGACGTCCGGGGAAACTATGGCTACACCTTC
TRBV5-1	TRBD1	TRBJ1-5	once	CARTRQGSGQPQHF	TGCGCCAGAACACGACAGGGCAGTGGACAGCCCCAGCATTTT
TRBV10-3	TRBD1	TRBJ1-2	-	CAISAQGADYGYTF	TGTGCCATCAGCGCTCAGGGGGCAGACTATGGCTACACCTTC
TRBV3-1/TRBV3-2	-	TRBJ1-1	-	CASSQEQGVTEAFF	TGTGCCAGCAGCCAAGAACAGGGAGTGACTGAAGCTTTCTTT
TRBV28	-	TRBJ2-1	-	CASSLLASDTYNEQFF	TGTGCCAGCAGTTTATTAGCTAGCGACACATACAATGAGCAGTTCTTC
TRBV28	TRBD1	TRBJ1-3	once	CASTLSRGNTIYF	TGTGCCAGCACCTTATCCAGGGGGAACACCATATATTTT
TRBV11-2	-	TRBJ2-1	-	CASSRGGADYNEQFF	TGTGCCAGCAGCCGAGGGGGGGCAGACTACAATGAGCAGTTCTTC
TRBV11-3	-	TRBJ1-1	-	CASSQVRGGNTEAFF	TGTGCCAGCAGCCAAGTTAGGGGCGGGAACACTGAAGCTTTCTTT
TRBV12-3/TRBV12-4	-	TRBJ1-2	-	CASSVSGVIGYTF	TGTGCCAGCAGTGTCTCCGGGGTAATTGGCTACACCTTC
TRBV7-8	-	TRBJ1-1	-	CASSLRLAFASNTEAFF	TGTGCCAGCAGCCTCAGACTGGCGTTCGCATCGAACACTGAAGCTTTCTTT
TRBV19	-	TRBJ1-4	few	CASTPRAGYSFEKLFF	TGTGCCAGTACCCCCCGGGCGGGGTACTCCTTTGAAAAACTGTTTTTT
TRBV3-1/TRBV3-2	TRBD1	TRBJ1-2	-	CASSQLDRDYGYTF	TGTGCCAGCAGCCAACTCGACAGGGACTATGGCTACACCTTC
TRBV30	-	TRBJ2-3	-	CAWRGGGARDTQYF	TGTGCCTGGAGAGGGGGCGGGGCACGAGATACGCAGTATTTT
TRBV4-3	-	TRBJ1-2	-	CASSQGAGGDYGYTF	TGCGCCAGCAGCCAGGGCGCGGGGGGAGACTATGGCTACACCTTC
TRBV5-1	-	TRBJ1-2	-	CASSLDGKGYGYTF	TGCGCCAGCAGCCTGGACGGGAAAGGGTATGGCTACACCTTC
TRBV19	-	TRBJ1-4	-	CASSTEDSPTNEKLFF	TGTGCCAGTAGTACCGAGGACAGTCCAACTAATGAAAAACTGTTTTTT
TRBV27	TRBD1	TRBJ1-4	-	CASSVIRTGDTTNEKLFF	TGTGCCAGCAGCGTAATAAGGACAGGGGACACAACTAATGAAAAACTGTTTTTT
TRBV3-1/TRBV3-2	-	TRBJ2-5	once	CASSLGLLYGTQYF	TGTGCCAGCAGCCTCGGACTACTCTATGGGACCCAGTACTTC
TRBV6-1	-	TRBJ2-2	-	CASSDFGGPNTGELFF	TGTGCCAGCAGTGATTTCGGGGGGCCAAACACCGGGGAGCTGTTTTTT
TRBV30	-	TRBJ1-6	-	CAWRGDSPLHF	TGTGCCTGGAGGGGCGACTCACCCCTCCACTTT
TRBV27	TRBD2	TRBJ2-1	-	CASSSRGGGTLDEFF	TGTGCCAGCAGTTCCCGGGGCGGGGGGACCCTGGACGAGTTCTTC
TRBV9	TRBD2	TRBJ2-3	-	CASSRLAGATDTQYF	TGTGCCAGCAGCCGATTAGCGGGGGCCACAGATACGCAGTATTTT
TRBV11-2	-	TRBJ2-2	-	CASSLDRSIFTGELFF	TGTGCCAGCAGCCTCGACAGAAGCATTTTCACCGGGGAGCTGTTTTTT
TRBV6-1	TRBD1	TRBJ1-2	-	CASSESRGGMYGYTF	TGTGCCAGCAGTGAATCACGAGGGGGCATGTATGGCTACACCTTC
TRBV5-1	-	TRBJ1-2	-	CASSRPPPGTNYGYTF	TGCGCCAGCAGCCGCCCCCCACCGGGTACTAACTATGGCTACACCTTC
TRBV6-5	-	TRBJ1-1	-	CASSYSQRTANTEAFF	TGTGCCAGCAGTTACTCCCAACGGACAGCGAACACTGAAGCTTTCTTT
TRBV2	TRBD2	TRBJ2-3	-	CASTERGSGGRGTDTQYF	TGTGCCAGCACCGAACGAGGTAGCGGGGGCCGGGGCACAGATACGCAGTATTTT
TRBV4-1	TRBD2	TRBJ2-3	-	CASSQGLAGGGDTQYF	TGCGCCAGCAGCCAAGGACTAGCGGGGGGTGGAGATACGCAGTATTTT